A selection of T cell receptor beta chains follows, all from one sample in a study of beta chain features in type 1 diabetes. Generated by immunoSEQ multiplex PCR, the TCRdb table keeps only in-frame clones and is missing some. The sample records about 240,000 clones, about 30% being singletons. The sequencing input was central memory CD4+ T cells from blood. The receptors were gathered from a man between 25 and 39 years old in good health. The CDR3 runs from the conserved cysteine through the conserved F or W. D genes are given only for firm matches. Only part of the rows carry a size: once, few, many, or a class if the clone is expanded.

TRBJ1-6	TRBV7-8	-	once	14	CASSRRDTNSPLHF	TGTGCCAGCAGCCGGCGGGACACCAATTCACCCCTCCACTTT
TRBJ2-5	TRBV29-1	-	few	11	CSVEKGKTQYF	TGCAGCGTTGAGAAGGGAAAGACCCAGTACTTC
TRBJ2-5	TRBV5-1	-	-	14	CASSFSVRQETQYF	TGCGCCAGCAGCTTCTCGGTGCGACAAGAGACCCAGTACTTC
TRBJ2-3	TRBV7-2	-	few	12	CASSPGIDTQYF	TGTGCCAGCAGCCCCGGGATAGATACGCAGTATTTT
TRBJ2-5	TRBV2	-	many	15	CASSRNFGGMETQYF	TGTGCCAGCAGCCGCAATTTCGGCGGGATGGAGACCCAGTACTTC
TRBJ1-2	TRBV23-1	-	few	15	CASSAHSTINYGYTF	TGCGCCAGCAGTGCTCACAGTACAATAAACTATGGCTACACCTTC
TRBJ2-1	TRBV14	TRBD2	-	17	CASSQWRGANANNEQFF	TGTGCCAGCAGCCAATGGCGGGGGGCCAACGCTAACAATGAGCAGTTCTTC
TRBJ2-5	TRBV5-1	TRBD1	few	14	CASSPTGNQETQYF	TGCGCCAGCAGTCCGACAGGGAACCAAGAGACCCAGTACTTC
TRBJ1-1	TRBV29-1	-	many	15	CSVIRGIPLNTEAFF	TGCAGCGTAATAAGAGGGATACCCTTGAACACTGAAGCTTTCTTT
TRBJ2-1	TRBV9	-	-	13	CASSVDPLTEQFF	TGTGCCAGCAGCGTAGACCCCCTTACCGAGCAGTTCTTC
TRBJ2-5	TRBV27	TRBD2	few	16	CASSPGLAGGGETQYF	TGTGCCAGCAGCCCGGGACTAGCGGGAGGTGGAGAGACCCAGTACTTC
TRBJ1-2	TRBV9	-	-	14	CASSVGPESYGYTF	TGTGCCAGCAGCGTAGGGCCGGAAAGCTATGGCTACACCTTC
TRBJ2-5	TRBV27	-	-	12	CASSAGGKTQYF	TGTGCCAGCAGTGCCGGGGGAAAGACCCAGTACTTC
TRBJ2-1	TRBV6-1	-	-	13	CATSGQVYNEQFF	TGTGCCACCTCAGGGCAGGTCTACAATGAGCAGTTCTTC
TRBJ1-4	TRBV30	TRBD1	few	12	CALTGVDEKLFF	TGTGCCCTGACAGGGGTGGATGAAAAACTGTTTTTT
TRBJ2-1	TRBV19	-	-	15	CASSLGFNSYNEQFF	TGTGCCAGTAGTCTCGGGTTTAACTCCTACAATGAGCAGTTCTTC
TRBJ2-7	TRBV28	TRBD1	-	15	CASRRQGAGSYEQYF	TGTGCCAGCAGGAGGCAGGGGGCAGGTAGCTACGAGCAGTACTTC
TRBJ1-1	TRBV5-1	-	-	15	CASSLEGTSHTEAFF	TGCGCCAGCAGCTTGGAGGGGACTTCGCACACTGAAGCTTTCTTT
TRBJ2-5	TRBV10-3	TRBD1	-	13	CAIRPGQKETQYF	TGTGCCATCAGGCCGGGACAGAAAGAGACCCAGTACTTC
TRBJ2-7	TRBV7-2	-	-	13	CASSLGRSYEQYF	TGTGCCAGCAGCTTGGGCCGCTCCTACGAGCAGTACTTC
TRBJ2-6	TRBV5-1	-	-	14	CASSFGQPANVLTF	TGCGCCAGCAGCTTCGGACAGCCGGCCAACGTCCTGACTTTC
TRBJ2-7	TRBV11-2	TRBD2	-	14	CASSLTSGIDEQYF	TGTGCCAGCAGCTTAACTAGCGGGATCGACGAGCAGTACTTC
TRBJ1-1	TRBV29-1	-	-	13	CSVEGLLNTEAFF	TGCAGCGTTGAAGGGCTCCTAAACACTGAAGCTTTCTTT
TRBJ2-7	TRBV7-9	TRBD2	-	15	CASSWGSGTTLEQYF	TGTGCCAGCAGCTGGGGTTCCGGGACTACTTTGGAGCAGTACTTC
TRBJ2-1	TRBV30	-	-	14	CAWSSVSGYNEQFF	TGTGCCTGGAGTTCGGTGTCGGGATACAATGAGCAGTTCTTC
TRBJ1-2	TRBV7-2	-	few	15	CASRSQGFKRGGYTF	TGTGCCAGCAGGTCCCAGGGGTTCAAACGTGGGGGCTACACCTTC
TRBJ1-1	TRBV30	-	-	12	CAWSPGVTEAFF	TGTGCCTGGAGTCCAGGGGTCACTGAAGCTTTCTTT
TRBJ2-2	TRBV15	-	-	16	CATSRAGAKNTGELFF	TGTGCCACCAGCAGAGCGGGAGCGAAGAACACCGGGGAGCTGTTTTTT
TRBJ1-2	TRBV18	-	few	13	CASSQDKNYGYTF	TGTGCCAGCTCACAGGACAAAAACTATGGCTACACCTTC
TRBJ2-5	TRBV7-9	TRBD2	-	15	CASSGLAGGWETQYF	TGTGCCAGCAGCGGACTAGCGGGAGGATGGGAGACCCAGTACTTC
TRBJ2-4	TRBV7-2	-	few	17	CASSPSLAPLAKNIQYF	TGTGCCAGCAGCCCCTCTCTAGCGCCTCTAGCCAAAAACATTCAGTACTTC
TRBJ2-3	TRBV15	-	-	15	CATSPGRQSTDTQYF	TGTGCCACCAGCCCTGGACGTCAAAGCACAGATACGCAGTATTTT
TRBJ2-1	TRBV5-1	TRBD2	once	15	CASSNLAGEVNEQFF	TGCGCCAGCAGCAACCTAGCGGGAGAGGTGAATGAGCAGTTCTTC
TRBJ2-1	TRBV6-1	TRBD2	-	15	CASSLDGRKSNEQFF	TGTGCCAGCAGTCTTGACGGGAGGAAGTCAAATGAGCAGTTCTTC
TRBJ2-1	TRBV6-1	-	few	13	CASQLSNYNEQFF	TGTGCCAGTCAACTATCAAACTACAATGAGCAGTTCTTC
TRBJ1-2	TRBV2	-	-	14	CASSVDSSSYGYTF	TGTGCCAGCAGTGTAGACAGTTCCTCCTATGGCTACACCTTC
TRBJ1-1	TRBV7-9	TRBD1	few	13	CATSPGQGTEAFF	TGTGCCACGTCTCCGGGACAGGGCACTGAAGCTTTCTTT
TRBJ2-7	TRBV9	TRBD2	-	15	CASSPPSGSTYEQYF	TGTGCCAGCAGCCCGCCCAGCGGGAGTACCTACGAGCAGTACTTC